This TCR beta chain was captured in a study of human T cells and chemical hapten exposure. Germline V gene sequence: CDR1 MGHRA, CDR2 YSYEKL. The CDR3 has 15 amino acids. V was trimmed by 6 bases and J by 1 base, leaving 15 bases between them. There are a few counts of this clonotype. The time point was: patch test 3, about 24 weeks after DPC sensitization. Treatment indicated: therapeutic diphenylcyclopropenone sensitization with weekly scalp DPC. TCRdb used MiXCR to reprocess the RACE reads, holding one entry per CDR3 protein. The sample includes 95,000 to 150,000 distinct CDR3 sequences, 11% of them seen just once.

The material was whole blood, obtained in connection with sensitization to the hapten diphenylcyclopropenone (DPC). The J gene is TRBJ1-1, the V gene TRBV4-1; the D is unclear. The receptor was isolated from a woman in her forties or fifties with alopecia areata. Some clones in this sample may be carry-over from other donors' samples. CDR3 in amino acids: CASSLSYAGNTEAFF. The CDR3 nucleotides read TGCGCCAGCAGTCTTTCCTATGCGGGGAACACTGAAGCTTTCTTT.